This T cell receptor beta chain is drawn from a study of cytomegalovirus exposure and HLA in healthy donors. The PCR employed 60 Vbeta primers together with 13 Jbeta primers. The method was immunoSEQ multiplex PCR; TCRdb's version includes in-frame clones alone and lacks a portion of them. This sample yields around 130,000 clones, of which around 80% are seen a single time; approximately 2% belongs to the top ten. The germline V and J ends were trimmed by 4 bases and 6 bases, with 15 bases remaining between them. Germline lookup yields CDR1 SGHAT and CDR2 FQNNGV. The length of the CDR3 is 14 residues.

The TCR was taken from a young man in good health and CMV-seronegative. The sample consisted of PBMCs. The genes are TRBV11-2 and TRBJ1-1, with unresolved D. The chain's CDR3 is CASSWPGRYAEAFF. DNA for the CDR3: TGTGCCAGCAGCTGGCCGGGGAGGTACGCTGAAGCTTTCTTT. The whole variable domain, filled in from reference TRBV11-2 and TRBJ1-1, reads EAGVAQSPRYKIIEKRQSVAFWCNPISGHATLYWYQQILGQGPKLLIQFQNNGVVDDSQLPKDRFSAERLKGVDSTLKIQPAKLEDSAVYLCASSWPGRYAEAFFGQGTRLTVV.